These 18 T cell receptor beta chains originate from one sample sequenced in a study of cytomegalovirus exposure and HLA in healthy donors. Amplification used 60 Vbeta primers and 13 Jbeta primers. Sequencing was performed with immunoSEQ multiplex PCR; in TCRdb, only in-frame clones are kept and a portion is missing. The sample records about 160,000 clones, about three quarters being singletons. Sequencing input: PBMCs. These receptors all stem from a female donor in good health and CMV-seronegative.

Only a few counts were recorded for this clone. The chain couples TRBV18 to TRBJ2-2, with 7 bases that match TRBD1. The V gene end was trimmed by 2 bases and the J gene end by 7 bases; junction bases not matched to a gene: 16. CDR1 is KGHSH and CDR2 is LQKENI in the germline V gene. The CDR3 covers 18 residues. Here the CDR3 DNA reads TGTGCCAGCTCACCAGCGATGACAGGGACCCACGGGGTCGGGGAGCTGTTTTTT. This codes for CASSPAMTGTHGVGELFF.

Note on this clone: At one boundary the junction diverges from the germline segment, which might be a read error. V is TRBV7-7 and J is TRBJ2-3; the match to TRBD2 covers 10 bases. The CDR3 runs 16 residues. Per germline, CDR1 SSHAT and CDR2 FNYEAQ (reference sequence). CDR3 in amino acids: CASSLGSSGGLDTQYF. The DNA for the CDR3 is TGTGCTAGCAGCTTGGGTTCTAGCGGGGGATTAGATACGCAGTATTTT.

The chain carries TRBV2 and TRBJ1-2; the match to TRBD1 covers 7 bases. Per germline, CDR1 SNHLY and CDR2 FYNNEI. The CDR3 length is 12 residues. V was pared by 2 bases and J by 7 bases, with 1 base of the junction left unmatched. The CDR3 sequence: CASSEWTGGYTF. The CDR3 DNA is TGTGCCAGCAGTGAATGGACAGGTGGCTACACCTTC.

The chain employs TRBV28 and TRBJ1-1; perhaps TRBD1 as D (5 bases). The V end was cut by 5 bases, the J end by 3 bases, with 16 bases between. The CDR3 runs 15 residues. Germline CDR1 reads MDHEN; CDR2 reads SYDVKM. This chain's CDR3 is CASSTYSTGYTEAFF. Written as DNA, the CDR3 is TGTGCCAGCAGTACATACTCAACAGGCTACACTGAAGCTTTCTTT.

This sequence joins TRBV7-2 and TRBJ2-5, with TRBD2 matching 12 bases. TRBJ2-7 explains the end of the DNA better; the J call may be wrong. CDR3 size: 15 residues. Germline loops: CDR1 SGHTA, CDR2 FQGNSA. For the CDR3, the DNA is TGTGCCAGCAGCCCCCGACTAGCGGGAGACCACGAGCAGTACTTC. The encoded protein is CASSPRLAGDHEQYF.

The rearrangement uses TRBV7-6 and TRBJ2-5, with D perhaps matching TRBD2 (6 bases). Trimming pared 5 bases from V and 9 bases from J, leaving 13 bases between. This CDR3 has 12 amino acids. Per the germline V gene, CDR1 is SGHVS and CDR2 is FNYEAQ. CDR3 region: CASSRDGGAQYF. CDR3 nucleotides: TGTGCCAGCAGCCGGGACGGAGGGGCCCAGTACTTC.

Concerning this clone itself: Other nucleotide sequences in the sample specify the same CDR3. The V and J genes are TRBV6-1 and TRBJ1-4, with 9 bases fitting TRBD1. Losses at the gene ends were 6 bases for V and 7 bases for J; bases not matched to a gene: 9. Germline V gene lookup returns CDR1 MNHNS and CDR2 SASEGT. The CDR3 runs 15 residues. CDR3 sequence reads: CASSEYRGLGEKLFF. CDR3 bases: TGTGCCAGCAGCGAATACAGGGGGCTAGGTGAAAAACTGTTTTTT.

The chain's CDR3 is CASSLGRGRGSQETQYF. CDR3 nucleotide sequence: TGTGCCAGCAGCTTGGGGAGGGGGCGGGGAAGTCAAGAGACCCAGTACTTC. The chain uses TRBV5-4 and TRBJ2-5, with D maybe TRBD1 (7 bases). Deletions cut 0 bases from V and 2 bases from J, with 17 bases between. The CDR3 runs to 17 residues. The germline V gene has CDR1 SGHNT and CDR2 YYREEE (reference sequence).

The chain links TRBV4-3 to TRBJ2-2; 7 bases fit TRBD1. CDR1 is LGHNA, CDR2 YSLEER, per germline. V was pared by 2 bases and J by 6 bases, with 3 bases of the junction left unmatched. This CDR3 contains 14 residues. For the CDR3, the DNA is TGCGCCAGCAGCCAAACGACAGGGCCCGGGGAGCTGTTTTTT. It specifies CASSQTTGPGELFF.

Turning to this clone: The same CDR3 is also encoded by other DNA sequences in this sample. The genes are TRBV4-1 and TRBJ2-3; D remains ambiguous. CDR1 and CDR2 from the germline V gene are MGHRA and YSYEKL. CDR3 size: 14 residues. V lost 6 bases and J 4 bases, leaving 14 bases between the germline ends. DNA of the CDR3: TGCGCCAGCAGACAGAGCCAGGCCTCAGATACGCAGTATTTT. Amino acid sequence: CASRQSQASDTQYF.

This clone appeared a few times. CDR3 DNA: TGTGCCATCAGTGATCCGGGATCAAACTATGGCTACACCTTC. This codes for CAISDPGSNYGYTF. The rearrangement uses TRBV10-3 and TRBJ1-2; no clear D gene. Germline V gene sequence: CDR1 ENHRY, CDR2 SYGVKD. This CDR3 contains 14 residues. The V end lost 3 bases, the J end lost 2 bases, and 10 bases lay between the germline ends.

This rearrangement joins TRBV5-5 to TRBJ1-1, with 9 positions matching TRBD1. The CDR3 runs to 15 residues. The V segment lost 4 bases and the J segment 2 bases; nucleotides outside the gene matches: 6. Per the germline V gene, CDR1 is SGHKS and CDR2 is YYEKEE (reference sequence). The CDR3 is CASSPEDRGNTEAFF. The CDR3 DNA sequence: TGTGCCAGCAGCCCTGAGGACAGGGGTAACACTGAAGCTTTCTTT. Drawing the rest from reference TRBV5-5 and TRBJ1-1, the complete variable domain is DAGVTQSPTHLIKTRGQQVTLRCSPISGHKSVSWYQQVLGQGPQFIFQYYEKEERGRGNFPDRFSARQFPNYSSELNVNALLLGDSALYLCASSPEDRGNTEAFFGQGTRLTVV.

The chain carries TRBV28 and TRBJ2-5, with 7 bases aligning to TRBD2. In germline, CDR1 is MDHEN, CDR2 SYDVKM. V dropped 10 bases and J dropped 1; count of bases not matched to a gene: 3. CDR3 size: 12 residues. The CDR3 DNA is TGTGCCACCAGGGAGGGCCAAGAGACCCAGTACTTC. This codes for CATREGQETQYF.

V usage is TRBV28 and J usage is TRBJ1-2; D might be TRBD1 (6 bases). The CDR3 is 14 residues long. CDR1 is MDHEN and CDR2 is SYDVKM in the germline V gene. Trimming pared 5 bases from V and 4 bases from J, leaving 14 bases between. The CDR3 reads CASSIDRRSYGYTF. DNA of the CDR3: TGTGCCAGCAGTATAGACAGGCGGAGCTATGGCTACACCTTC.

The rearrangement joins TRBV28 to TRBJ2-7; 7 nucleotides match TRBD1. This CDR3 is 13 amino acids long. From germline, CDR1 is MDHEN and CDR2 SYDVKM. With V trimmed by 6 bases and J by 6 bases, 8 bases remained unmatched. This CDR3 is CASSEGGAGEQYF. Written as DNA, the CDR3 is TGTGCCAGCAGCGAAGGGGGCGCGGGCGAGCAGTACTTC.

The rearrangement links TRBV5-4 to TRBJ2-1, with 9 bases matching TRBD2. This CDR3 is built from 15 residues. J lost 7 bases, V lost 4 bases, and 9 bases had no gene match. Looked up from germline, CDR1 is SGHNT and CDR2 is YYREEE (reference sequence). The chain's CDR3 is CASSEGWTSANEQFF. The CDR3 DNA reads as TGTGCCAGCAGCGAAGGATGGACTAGCGCGAATGAGCAGTTCTTC.

The rearrangement joins TRBV30 to TRBJ1-2; TRBD1 might be the D (5 bases). The CDR3 contains 13 residues. Germline CDR1 is GTSNPN and CDR2 is SVGIG (reference sequence). Trimming removed 8 bases at V and 8 bases at J, with 21 bases between. The DNA for the CDR3 is TGTGCCCGCCTCGAACGGGGGGTTGGGGGCTACACCTTC. Translating gives CARLERGVGGYTF.

This clone has more than one count but fewer than ten. The chain recombines TRBV5-6 with TRBJ2-1, with a possible D match to TRBD2 (7 bases). Germline CDR1 reads SGHDT; CDR2 reads YYEEEE. The CDR3 has 15 residues. The ends were cut back, 2 bases at V and 9 bases at J, with 18 bases in the middle. The CDR3 spells CASSLRGGPGVEQFF. For the CDR3, the DNA is TGTGCCAGCAGCTTAAGGGGGGGGCCGGGGGTTGAGCAGTTCTTC.